A single sample gave rise to the 14 T cell receptor beta chains below, sequenced in a study of identical twins. One entry per CDR3 protein results from TCRdb running MiXCR on the 5' RACE reads. The sample contains roughly 750,000 distinct CDR3 sequences, over 20% of which appear only once. These records were also assigned to another study, of T cells expressing NK-cell markers.

Source material: PBMCs. All receptors derive from a woman under 30 in good health.

This clonotype came up many times. The J gene is TRBJ2-7, the V gene TRBV7-9; D tentatively fits TRBD1 or TRBD2 (5 bases each). The germline V and J ends were trimmed by 5 bases and 6 bases, with 14 bases remaining between them. CDR1 and CDR2 from the germline V gene are SEHNR and FQNEAQ (reference sequence). The CDR3 is 13 residues long. As DNA, the CDR3 is TGTGCCAGCAGCCGAGGGACGTCCGGCGAGCAGTACTTC. Protein sequence: CASSRGTSGEQYF.

This clonotype has just a few counts. The rearrangement joins TRBV6-1 to TRBJ2-2, with 16 nucleotides matching TRBD2. J lost 7 bases, V lost 6 bases, and 11 bases had no gene match. Germline CDR1 is MNHNS and CDR2 is SASEGT. This CDR3 has 18 amino acids. The CDR3 protein is CASRAPGTSGGASGELFF. CDR3 nucleotides: TGTGCCAGCAGGGCCCCCGGGACTAGCGGGGGGGCCAGCGGGGAGCTGTTTTTT.

This clonotype was seen only once. A much bigger clone sits one base away, suggesting this may be a read error. This chain connects TRBV5-5 to TRBJ1-1, with D hard to call. This CDR3 is 12 amino acids long. Trimming pared 2 bases from V and 3 bases from J, leaving 5 bases between. The germline V gene has CDR1 SGHKS and CDR2 YYEKEE (reference sequence). The CDR3 protein is CASSFMDTEAFF. The CDR3 region has the DNA TGTGCCAGCAGCTTTATGGACACTGAAGCTTTCTTT.

This clonotype was seen once. The rearrangement uses TRBV5-1 and TRBJ2-2; D unclear. V lost 4 bases, J lost 0 bases, and 13 bases lay in between. This CDR3 has 16 residues. Germline CDR1 and CDR2: SGHRS and YFSETQ. The CDR3 DNA reads TGCGCCAGCAGCGCGTCGGTTACAACGAACACCGGGGAGCTGTTTTTT. Residues: CASSASVTTNTGELFF.

This clonotype was picked up many times. This chain links TRBV5-1 with TRBJ2-3; D is uncertain. Trimming took 2 bases from V and 4 from J, leaving 11 bases between them. The CDR3 totals 14 residues. Germline loops: CDR1 SGHRS, CDR2 YFSETQ. The chain's CDR3 is CASSFVLGADTQYF. Here the CDR3 DNA reads TGCGCCAGCAGCTTTGTTCTGGGCGCAGATACGCAGTATTTT.

This CDR3 reads CASGPAGPPYEQYF. In DNA, the CDR3 is TGTGCCAGCGGACCAGCGGGACCTCCCTACGAGCAGTACTTC. This chain joins TRBV27 and TRBJ2-7, with TRBD2 matching over 7 bases. CDR3 length: 14 amino acids. V lost 8 bases to trimming and J lost 2 bases; unmatched junction nucleotides: 9. CDR1 MNHEY and CDR2 SMNVEV come from the germline V gene (reference sequence).

This chain links TRBV15 with TRBJ2-1; TRBD2 aligns across 15 bases. This CDR3 contains 17 residues. The V segment lost 4 bases and the J segment 9 bases; nucleotides outside the gene matches: 10. In germline, CDR1 is LNHNV, CDR2 YYDKDF (reference sequence). CDR3 sequence (DNA): TGTGCCACCAGCAATCTGGGACTAGCGGGAGGTAGTAGTGAGCAGTTCTTC. Encoded protein: CATSNLGLAGGSSEQFF.

This clonotype showed up just once. The V and J genes are TRBV12-3 or TRBV12-4 and TRBJ1-2; D is uncertain. V shed 5 bases and J shed 12 bases, with 13 bases lying between them. The CDR3 extends over 11 amino acids. In DNA, the CDR3 is TGTGCCAGCAGTCGGATCCAAGGAGACACCTTC. Translation: CASSRIQGDTF.

The table lists this clonotype with a few counts. This chain joins TRBV20-1 and TRBJ2-3, with D uncertain. V lost 6 bases and J 1 base, leaving 17 bases between the germline ends. The CDR3 is 15 residues long. The germline V gene encodes CDR1 DFQATT and CDR2 SNEGSKA (reference sequence). CDR3 in amino acids: CSALRSVGGTDTQYF. The CDR3 bases are TGCAGTGCCCTTCGGAGCGTGGGCGGCACAGATACGCAGTATTTT.

This clonotype was detected only a few times. This chain links TRBV20-1 with TRBJ2-7; 8 bases map to TRBD2. CDR3 size: 13 residues. V lost 5 bases and J lost 7; bases outside the gene matches: 10. Looked up from germline, CDR1 is DFQATT and CDR2 is SNEGSKA (reference sequence). CDR3 DNA sequence: TGCAGTGCTCCCGGGACTAGTGCTAAAGAGCAGTACTTC. Its protein is CSAPGTSAKEQYF.

The V gene is TRBV12-3 or TRBV12-4, the J gene TRBJ2-3, with TRBD2 identical over 9 bases. The CDR3 is made up of 16 amino acids. Trimming took 5 bases from V and 0 from J; bases not matched to a gene: 6. CDR3 protein: CASSPLTSGSTDTQYF. The DNA of the CDR3 is TGTGCCAGCAGTCCTTTAACTAGCGGGAGCACAGATACGCAGTATTTT.

The chain uses TRBV7-6 and TRBJ2-5, with a tentative D call TRBD2 (5 bases). Trimming took 0 bases from V and 5 from J, leaving 13 bases between them. Germline lookup yields CDR1 SGHVS and CDR2 FNYEAQ. This CDR3 comprises 15 residues. CDR3 nucleotide sequence: TGTGCCAGCAGCTTAGCGTTCCCTCCGGGGGAGACCCAGTACTTC. Translated, it gives CASSLAFPPGETQYF.

This clonotype came up a few times. This chain joins TRBV20-1 and TRBJ2-1, with 7 nucleotides matching TRBD2. The V and J ends lost 6 bases and 4 bases, in that order; junction bases with no gene match: 12. The CDR3 has 15 amino acids. Germline V gene sequence: CDR1 DFQATT, CDR2 SNEGSKA (reference sequence). Here the CDR3 DNA reads TGCAGTGCAACTAGGGTTTCTAGCGGATACAATGAGCAGTTCTTC. Translated, it gives CSATRVSSGYNEQFF.

This clonotype has a handful of counts. The V call is TRBV29-1, the J call TRBJ1-2, with a possible D match to TRBD1 (6 bases). This CDR3 is 14 amino acids long. The germline V gene has CDR1 SQVTM and CDR2 ANQGSEA. Trimming pared 3 bases from V and 6 bases from J, leaving 17 bases between. The CDR3 loop reads CSVDLADSEHGYTF. In DNA, the CDR3 is TGCAGCGTTGATTTGGCGGACAGTGAACATGGCTACACCTTC.